A selection of T cell receptor beta chains follows, all from one sample in a study of beta chain features in type 1 diabetes. Some clones are missing from TCRdb's copy, which holds only in-frame ones; the method was immunoSEQ multiplex PCR. In the table there are 120,000 to 150,000 clones, roughly a tenth of which are singletons. Sequencing used naive CD4+ T cells from blood. Receptors originate from a man between 18 and 29 years old in good health. Both conserved end residues are trimmed from each CDR3. Fields, in order: V gene, D gene, J gene, CDR3 length, CDR3 protein. The D gene is left open where the match is weak.

>TRBV30|NA|TRBJ2-3|13
AWSVGGTSTDTQY
>TRBV7-9|TRBD2|TRBJ2-7|13
ASSQSGGPTYEQY
>TRBV28|TRBD1|TRBJ2-7|10
ASSADRGQQY
>TRBV27|TRBD2|TRBJ2-7|14
ASSFLAGGILYEQY
>TRBV7-3|TRBD2|TRBJ2-3|16
ASSLLAGAGGLTDTQY
>TRBV7-3|TRBD2|TRBJ2-3|15
ASSLLSGDGGTDTQY
>TRBV7-3|NA|TRBJ2-7|11
ASSPGASYEQY
>TRBV19|TRBD1|TRBJ2-3|13
ASSIRGQGADTQY
>TRBV6-6|NA|TRBJ2-7|11
ASIDRDNYEQY
>TRBV5-3|NA|TRBJ2-7|12
ARSSYTGYYEQY
>TRBV19|TRBD1|TRBJ2-1|12
ASHRDRGSHEQF
>TRBV14|TRBD1|TRBJ1-6|14
ASSRENRGQNSPLH
>TRBV5-1|NA|TRBJ2-1|14
ASSAIYPTSYNEQF
>TRBV30|TRBD1|TRBJ2-3|12
ASSLGDRPDTQY
>TRBV6-1|TRBD1|TRBJ1-2|14
ASSEPSLTGDYGYT
>TRBV15|NA|TRBJ1-2|14
ATSRDNRALNYGYT
>TRBV14|TRBD2|TRBJ2-2|14
ASSHSGTSGSGELF
>TRBV27|TRBD1|TRBJ2-7|14
ASSEVGTASTYEQY
>TRBV11-3|NA|TRBJ2-7|14
ASSLGGRGTSYEQY
>TRBV20-1|NA|TRBJ2-1|9
SAALYNEQF
>TRBV30|TRBD2|TRBJ2-3|13
AWSFGGGGTDTQY
>TRBV5-6|NA|TRBJ2-6|12
ASSLVGGANVLT
>TRBV19|NA|TRBJ2-2|12
ASSRPTGTGELF
>TRBV7-8|NA|TRBJ2-7|12
ASSLEGFSYEQY
>TRBV7-9|NA|TRBJ2-7|9
ASGASYEQY
>TRBV11-2|NA|TRBJ2-2|12
ASSLDSYTGELF
>TRBV28|TRBD1|TRBJ1-5|12
ASSSGTGYQPQH
>TRBV7-2|TRBD1|TRBJ1-2|15
ASSPGQGITLVYGYT
>TRBV6-6|TRBD1|TRBJ1-5|12
ASLPGQEDQPQH
>TRBV6-1|TRBD1|TRBJ1-4|12
ASRLDRGNEKLF
>TRBV9|NA|TRBJ1-5|13
ASSPGGQGNQPQH
>TRBV19|TRBD2|TRBJ2-1|13
ASSTSGTNYNEQF
>TRBV29-1|NA|TRBJ2-1|11
SERSGLHNEQF
>TRBV4-3|TRBD1|TRBJ1-6|16
ASSQGDRGHSYNSPLH
>TRBV30|NA|TRBJ1-1|11
ACSREIGTEAF
>TRBV19|NA|TRBJ2-5|10
ASSSGLETQY